This T cell receptor beta chain was obtained from a study of blood T cell repertoires in COVID-19 (dated by TCRdb to the early 2020s). Context from the whole study: Samples from collaborators originated in the United States, Italy and Spain and spanned both the acute and convalescent phases of COVID-19. Nearly every sample came with metadata listing a de-identified subject ID, COVID-19 status, age in years and sex. The prospective study material was composed of cDNA or gDNA derived from T cells, B-cell-depleted T cells, or PBMCs. Where available, HLA class I and class II types were obtained from metadata supplied by the sample provider rather than from assay-based typing. The dataset comprised deeply sampled blood TCRbeta repertoires from subjects exposed to, actively infected with, or recovered from COVID-19. A freely available public database, intended as a resource for researchers studying the immune response to SARS-CoV-2, is where the repertoires were released. Samples came from the ongoing ImmuneRACE study (first 160 participants) plus 1,254 subjects from 6 global collaborators. General study outcomes and caveats: Clinical and demographic metadata were provided uncurated, with the amount varying by source and participant.

As regards this clone: There is no known antigen for this receptor. Qualities for individual bases were not recorded, and no much larger clone is one base off.

At one collaborating source in Seattle, patients were enrolled during active infection and were followed longitudinally through the course of disease. The collaborating institutions used their own protocols to collect whole blood in K2EDTA tubes. For TCRbeta analysis, collaborators shipped samples as frozen whole blood, isolated PBMCs, or DNA extracted from either of those sample types. CDR1 LGHDT and CDR2 YNNKEL were looked up in the germline V gene (reference sequence). The CDR3 has 15 amino acids, counting the end cysteine and phenylalanine. The read is trimmed to its CDR3 DNA, 45 bases read in frame from base 1. V is trimmed back by 5 bases and J by 4 bases, and the junction contains 7 bases that no gene match accounts for. The immunoSEQ Assay, a bias-controlled multiplex PCR, was used to amplify TCRbeta CDR3 regions from genomic DNA. Per the original workflow: Within the assay, amplification of reference gene primers was used to estimate how many nucleated cells each sample contained. To quantify the absolute abundance of each unique TCRbeta CDR3 rearrangement, sequence reads were collapsed and filtered. Productive Simpson clonality was computed per sample as the square root of Simpson's diversity index over productive rearrangements. TCRdb carries this immuneACCESS record with in-frame sequences only. Its versions omit some clonotypes, under half of them owing to an unresolved V gene in the studies checked, with the rest unexplained. V, J and clone size are taken as reported in that table, and D and trimming were inferred from the DNA itself. The sample table contains under 300,000 clones; only one count was recorded for over 90% of them. The ten largest clones add up to around 0.86% of the sample.

The receptor comes from a young man with COVID-19, enrolled during active disease. The chain is made from TRBV3-1 (or the pseudogene TRBV3-2) and TRBJ1-4, with TRBD1 matching 7 junction bases. The sequenced sample was peripheral blood. The base sequence is TGTGCCAGCAGCAAAAGGGACAGATATAATGAAAAACTGTTTTTT. Protein translation: CASSKRDRYNEKLFF.